This passage covers 22 T cell receptor beta chains from one sample sequenced in a study of PD-1 blockade in classical Hodgkin lymphoma. The method was immunoSEQ multiplex PCR; TCRdb's version includes in-frame clones alone and lacks a portion of them. The sample shows tens of thousands of clones, 90% of them seen only once. As to time point: cycle 4 day 1 (C4D1), after 6 weeks of nivolumab. Every patient was affected by relapse after autologous stem cell transplantation, while exposure to brentuximab vedotin was not uniform. This specimen consisted of peripheral blood mononuclear cells (PBMCs), obtained before the fourth cycle of nivolumab. The receptors shown here come from a human donor with classical Hodgkin lymphoma.

The V call is TRBV10-1, the J call TRBJ2-2; 10 bases agree with TRBD2. The CDR3 runs 17 residues. The V gene end was trimmed by 4 bases and the J gene end by 4 bases; junction bases not matched to a gene: 9. Germline V gene lookup returns CDR1 WNHNN and CDR2 SYGVQD (reference sequence). The CDR3 protein is CASSVVAGGYGTGELFF. CDR3 DNA sequence: TGCGCCAGCAGTGTGGTAGCGGGAGGATATGGCACCGGGGAGCTGTTTTTT.

V and J are TRBV19 and TRBJ2-2; unclear D gene. The CDR3 sequence is 14 residues long. The germline CDR1 and CDR2 sequences are LNHDA and SQIVND (reference sequence). The germline V and J ends were trimmed by 2 bases and 5 bases, with 9 bases remaining between them. The CDR3 spells CASSIKALTGELFF. The CDR3 DNA is TGTGCCAGTAGTATAAAGGCACTAACCGGGGAGCTGTTTTTT.

This chain joins TRBV19 and TRBJ2-7, with TRBD2 matching 13 bases. The CDR3 is 16 amino acids. Trimming at V came to 3 bases and at J to 7 bases, leaving 9 bases not matched to a gene. CDR1 is LNHDA, CDR2 SQIVND, per germline (reference sequence). The CDR3 bases are TGTGCCAGTAGTATGCGGACTAGCGGGAGTGAATGTGAGCAGTACTTC. Translating gives CASSMRTSGSECEQYF.

The chain links TRBV29-1 to TRBJ2-3; TRBD2 matches at 9 bases. CDR1 is SQVTM, CDR2 ANQGSEA, per germline. CDR3 length: 13 residues. Here the CDR3 reads CRAGGPRTDTQYF. CDR3 DNA sequence: TGCAGGGCGGGGGGGCCTCGCACAGATACGCAGTATTTT.

This sequence joins TRBV9 and TRBJ2-1; 7 bases line up with TRBD2. The ends lost 4 bases at V and 7 bases at J; junction bases unmatched: 8. Germline lookup yields CDR1 SGDLS and CDR2 YYNGEE. There are 14 residues in the CDR3. As DNA, the CDR3 is TGTGCCAGCAGCCATTCGGGGAGGGCGAATGAGCAGTTCTTC. Translated: CASSHSGRANEQFF.

The chain uses TRBV6-6 and TRBJ2-1; tentative D call: TRBD2 (6 bases). Germline CDR1 is MNHNY and CDR2 is SVGAGI (reference sequence). This CDR3 comprises 13 residues. V was shortened by 6 bases and J by 5 bases, with 11 bases between the two germline ends. The CDR3 sequence: CASRAEGNNEQFF. In DNA, the CDR3 is TGTGCCAGCAGAGCGGAGGGAAACAATGAGCAGTTCTTC.

The chain recombines TRBV11-3 with TRBJ1-1; D call uncertain. The CDR3 is made up of 15 amino acids. Trimming took off 0 bases at V and 0 bases at J, with 8 bases between the two ends. The germline V gene encodes CDR1 SGHNT and CDR2 YENEEA. CDR3 loop: CASSLDSLMNTEAFF. The CDR3 DNA reads TGTGCCAGCAGCTTAGACAGCTTAATGAACACTGAAGCTTTCTTT.

J is TRBJ2-3 and V is TRBV9; the match to TRBD2 covers 7 bases. The J segment lost 2 bases and the V segment lost 2 bases, leaving 5 bases of the junction unmatched. Germline CDR1 reads SGDLS; CDR2 reads YYNGEE. The CDR3 length is 15 residues. In nucleotides, the CDR3 is TGTGCCAGCAGCGTCCTTGGGACTACCACAGATACGCAGTATTTT. Residues: CASSVLGTTTDTQYF.

CDR3: CARSNCSSGANVLTF. Here the CDR3 DNA reads TGTGCCAGAAGCAACTGTAGCTCTGGGGCCAACGTCCTGACTTTC. This chain connects TRBV5-3 to TRBJ2-6; D gene unclear. TRBV5-3 is marked as an open reading frame, function uncertain. Trimming stripped 4 bases from V and 0 bases from J, with 8 bases between. CDR3 length: 15 residues.

The CDR3 DNA reads TGCGCCAGCAGCTTGGAGTTGGGACTAGCGGGAAGGAGTGAGCAGTTCTTC. Protein sequence: CASSLELGLAGRSEQFF. J is TRBJ2-1 and V is TRBV5-1; 13 nucleotides match TRBD2. The V gene end was trimmed by 0 bases and the J gene end by 9 bases; junction bases not matched to a gene: 9. Germline V lookup: CDR1 SGHRS, CDR2 YFSETQ. The CDR3 extends over 17 amino acids.

The rearrangement uses TRBV20-1 and TRBJ2-1; perhaps TRBD2 as D (6 bases). The germline V gene encodes CDR1 DFQATT and CDR2 SNEGSKA (reference sequence). The CDR3 spans 10 residues. V was shortened by 2 bases and J by 10 bases, with 6 bases between the two germline ends. CDR3 residues: CSARLAEQFF. CDR3 in DNA: TGCAGTGCTAGACTAGCGGAGCAGTTCTTC.

J is TRBJ1-5 and V is TRBV27; perhaps TRBD1 as D (6 bases). The CDR3 loop spans 18 amino acids. Trimming removed 2 bases at V and 1 base at J, with 18 bases between. Looked up from germline, CDR1 is MNHEY and CDR2 is SMNVEV (reference sequence). The CDR3 nucleotides are TGTGCCAGCAGTTTACGGAACTCAGGGGCTTACAGCAATCAGCCCCAGCATTTT. Its translation is CASSLRNSGAYSNQPQHF.

V is TRBV6-1 and J is TRBJ1-2, with TRBD1 as a possible D gene (5 bases). V was pared by 2 bases and J by 0 bases, with 10 bases between. CDR1 MNHNS and CDR2 SASEGT come from the germline V gene. The CDR3 has 15 amino acids. The CDR3 sequence: CASSEWGGANYGYTF. CDR3 coding DNA: TGTGCCAGCAGTGAATGGGGGGGAGCTAACTATGGCTACACCTTC.

The CDR3 region has the DNA TGTGCCAGCAGCTTAGATGGTCCTGAGCAGTTCTTC. It codes for CASSLDGPEQFF. The V and J genes are TRBV7-8 and TRBJ2-1; D not resolved. The CDR3 runs 12 residues. Germline V gene lookup returns CDR1 SGHVS and CDR2 FQNEAQ. The V gene lost 1 base and the J gene lost 9 bases, with 7 bases spanning the gap.

The CDR3 DNA sequence: TGCGCCAGCAGCTTAAACCAACTAGGGACCCTGAACACTGAAGCTTTCTTT. Encoded protein: CASSLNQLGTLNTEAFF. V gene TRBV5-1 combines with J gene TRBJ1-1; maybe TRBD1 (5 bases). CDR1 is SGHRS and CDR2 is YFSETQ in the germline V gene. Trimming shortened V by 2 bases and J by 0 bases, and 17 bases separated the two germline ends. This CDR3 spans 17 amino acids.

The chain carries TRBV10-1 and TRBJ1-1, with D tentatively TRBD1 (5 bases). This CDR3 has 18 amino acids. Trimming removed 2 bases at V and 3 bases at J, with 22 bases between. Per germline, CDR1 WNHNN and CDR2 SYGVQD (reference sequence). The CDR3: CASSEQSGGIREDTEAFF. The DNA for the CDR3 is TGCGCCAGCAGTGAGCAGTCGGGCGGGATCAGGGAGGACACTGAAGCTTTCTTT.

This chain joins TRBV7-2 and TRBJ1-2; unclear D gene. The CDR3 is 15 residues long. V lost 1 base and J lost 2, with 11 bases in between. Germline V gene sequence: CDR1 SGHTA, CDR2 FQGNSA. CDR3 sequence: CASSLEPGRNYGYTF. The DNA for the CDR3 is TGTGCCAGCAGCTTAGAACCGGGCAGGAACTATGGCTACACCTTC.

The chain joins TRBV9 to TRBJ2-1; no reliable D call. CDR1 and CDR2 (germline): SGDLS, YYNGEE. V lost 2 bases to trimming and J lost 1 base, with 7 bases between them. The CDR3 has 14 amino acids. This chain's CDR3 is CASSVGISYNEQFF. The CDR3 DNA follows: TGTGCCAGCAGCGTTGGGATATCCTACAATGAGCAGTTCTTC.

The chain is built from TRBV10-1 and TRBJ2-3; D is perhaps TRBD1 or TRBD2 (5 bases each). The germline V gene encodes CDR1 WNHNN and CDR2 SYGVQD (reference sequence). CDR3 size: 13 residues. Trimming removed 4 bases at V and 5 bases at J, with 10 bases between. Here the CDR3 DNA reads TGCGCCAGCAGTGTTAATGGGGGAGATACGCAGTATTTT. Its translation: CASSVNGGDTQYF.

V and J are TRBV18 and TRBJ2-6, with 10 nucleotides matching TRBD1. This CDR3 has 18 residues. V dropped 5 bases and J dropped 1; count of bases not matched to a gene: 8. The germline V gene encodes CDR1 KGHSH and CDR2 LQKENI. CDR3 amino acids: CASSWNRDRGSGANVLTF. CDR3 DNA sequence: TGTGCCAGCTCATGGAACCGGGACAGGGGTTCTGGGGCCAACGTCCTGACTTTC.

The J gene is TRBJ2-6, the V gene TRBV11-2, with D possibly being TRBD1 (6 bases). Per germline, CDR1 SGHAT and CDR2 FQNNGV. V lost 2 bases and J 4 bases, leaving 12 bases between the germline ends. This CDR3 region has 16 residues. The CDR3 protein is CASSLWGQAGANVLTF. In DNA form, the CDR3 reads TGTGCCAGCAGCTTATGGGGGCAAGCAGGGGCCAACGTCCTGACTTTC. Together with reference TRBV11-2 and TRBJ2-6, the CDR3 gives the full variable domain: EAGVAQSPRYKIIEKRQSVAFWCNPISGHATLYWYQQILGQGPKLLIQFQNNGVVDDSQLPKDRFSAERLKGVDSTLKIQPAKLEDSAVYLCASSLWGQAGANVLTFGAGSRLTVL.

The chain employs TRBV4-1 and TRBJ2-1; possibly TRBD1 for D (5 bases). CDR1 is MGHRA, CDR2 YSYEKL, per germline. V shed 4 bases and J shed 0 bases, with 10 bases lying between them. The CDR3 totals 15 residues. In nucleotides, the CDR3 is TGCGCCAGCAGCCCCCTAGGGGCCTCCTACAATGAGCAGTTCTTC. Translated, it gives CASSPLGASYNEQFF.